This T cell receptor (beta chain) was sequenced for a study of shared clonotypes between healthy human individuals. Study summary: A couple of women and three men aged 18 to 49 made up the donors.

With regard to this clone: Its target is unknown.

Measured with immunoSEQ multiplex PCR; TCRdb has only the in-frame clones, and not every one. Altogether more than 900,000 clones are present, about 84% being singletons, with the ten largest covering 0.6% to 0.75%. Germline V CDR1 and CDR2: MGHRA, YSYEKL. Trimming left V 0 bases short and J 5 bases short, with 13 bases between. The CDR3 contains 15 residues. Overall study findings and caveats: It was the few donors that limited the genetic and exposure-history diversity represented. Lower generation probabilities were found for non-shared clonotypes than for those shared by all four donors.

The receptor was isolated from a man aged 18 to 29 in good health. Some clones in this sample may be carry-over from other donors' samples. The chain couples TRBV4-1 to TRBJ1-1, with a tentative D call TRBD1 (6 bases). Sequences were obtained from memory CD4+ T cells from PBMCs. Indicated subset: CD45RA-negative fraction. The CDR3 protein is CASSQEGLRGTEAFF. The DNA of the CDR3 is TGCGCCAGCAGCCAAGAAGGGCTGAGGGGGACTGAAGCTTTCTTT.